The 10 T cell receptor beta chains listed next were all sequenced from one sample in a study of blood T cell repertoires in COVID-19. The repertoire was sequenced with immunoSEQ multiplex PCR; TCRdb's copy has only in-frame clones and lacks some. Altogether roughly 300,000 clones are present, about 89% being singletons, with the ten largest covering approximately 5.3%. The sample comprised PBMCs or T cells enriched from blood (not recorded which). Receptors were obtained from a woman aged 25 to 39 who had recovered from COVID-19.

This chain uses TRBV11-2 with TRBJ1-5, with TRBD1 identical over 7 bases. V trimming: 4 bases; J trimming: 4 bases; junction bases outside the gene matches: 4. CDR3 length equals 14 residues. Germline loops: CDR1 SGHAT, CDR2 FQNNGV. CDR3 protein: CASSSRDSNQPQHF. In nucleotides, the CDR3 is TGTGCCAGCAGCTCCCGGGACAGTAATCAGCCCCAGCATTTT. The whole variable domain, filled in from reference TRBV11-2 and TRBJ1-5, reads EAGVAQSPRYKIIEKRQSVAFWCNPISGHATLYWYQQILGQGPKLLIQFQNNGVVDDSQLPKDRFSAERLKGVDSTLKIQPAKLEDSAVYLCASSSRDSNQPQHFGDGTRLSIL.

J is TRBJ2-5 and V is TRBV19, with TRBD2 matching over 11 bases. Losses at the gene ends were 10 bases for V and 5 bases for J; bases not matched to a gene: 12. The CDR3 runs to 15 residues. Germline V CDR1 and CDR2: LNHDA, SQIVND (reference sequence). CDR3 residues: CAIPGLADLKETQYF. Written as DNA, the CDR3 is TGTGCCATCCCGGGACTAGCGGATCTTAAGGAGACCCAGTACTTC.

Concerning this clone: Other DNA sequences in the same sample also yield this CDR3. The chain recombines TRBV24-1 with TRBJ2-1; 9 positions agree with TRBD1. The CDR3 runs to 15 residues. Losses at the gene ends were 4 bases for V and 7 bases for J; bases not matched to a gene: 7. CDR1 KGHDR and CDR2 SFDVKD come from the germline V gene. CDR3 region: CATSDPGTGRNEQFF. CDR3 nucleotide sequence: TGTGCCACCAGTGACCCGGGGACAGGGAGGAATGAGCAGTTCTTC.

This chain joins TRBV27 and TRBJ2-7, with D perhaps TRBD2 (6 bases). The CDR3 contains 13 residues. Germline CDR1 reads MNHEY; CDR2 reads SMNVEV (reference sequence). V was cut by 3 bases and J by 7 bases, with 13 bases left in between. The CDR3 here is CASSFHGGWEQYF. The CDR3 nucleotides read TGTGCCAGCAGTTTTCACGGGGGATGGGAGCAGTACTTC.

CDR3 region: CASSFGLAAYEQYF. Written as DNA, the CDR3 is TGTGCCAGCAGCTTCGGACTAGCCGCCTACGAGCAGTACTTC. V gene TRBV7-2 combines with J gene TRBJ2-7; the match to TRBD2 covers 8 bases. Per germline, CDR1 SGHTA and CDR2 FQGNSA. V shed 3 bases, J shed 2 bases, and the junction held 3 bases outside the gene matches. This CDR3 is 14 amino acids long.

The CDR3 here is CASSSSVVLRAGGYTF. Here the CDR3 DNA reads TGTGCCAGCAGCTCCAGTGTGGTTTTGCGGGCGGGCGGCTACACCTTC. The V call is TRBV11-3, the J call TRBJ1-2, with D unresolved. Germline V gives CDR1 SGHNT, CDR2 YENEEA. V dropped 4 bases and J dropped 8 bases, with 23 bases sitting between them. CDR3 length: 16 amino acids.

DNA of the CDR3: TGTGCCAGCAGTCTGACAGGGGAAGGCAATCAGCCCCAGCATTTT. As protein: CASSLTGEGNQPQHF. This chain connects TRBV6-5 to TRBJ1-5, with 8 bases identical to TRBD1. The CDR3 sequence is 15 residues long. The germline V gene encodes CDR1 MNHEY and CDR2 SVGAGI. V shed 5 bases and J 2 bases; nucleotides not matched to a gene: 5.

In DNA form, the CDR3 reads TGCAGTGCTAGTCTGGGGGCCTCCAGCACTGAAGCTTTCTTT. It encodes CSASLGASSTEAFF. The chain couples TRBV20-1 to TRBJ1-1; D may be TRBD1 (6 bases). Trimming shortened V by 3 bases and J by 4 bases, and 15 bases separated the two germline ends. This CDR3 comprises 14 residues. Germline V gives CDR1 DFQATT, CDR2 SNEGSKA (reference sequence).

This clone was detected once. V is TRBV5-1 and J is TRBJ2-3; 14 bases map to TRBD2. The CDR3 loop spans 16 amino acids. The V gene end was trimmed by 4 bases and the J gene end by 2 bases; junction bases not matched to a gene: 3. The germline gives CDR1 SGHRS, CDR2 YFSETQ. The CDR3 nucleotides are TGCGCCAGCAGCATGACTAGCGGGGGGGTCACAGATACGCAGTATTTT. Its translation is CASSMTSGGVTDTQYF.

V gene TRBV7-9 combines with J gene TRBJ1-1, with D unclear. The ends were cut back, 3 bases at V and 1 base at J, with 9 bases in the middle. Germline CDR1 and CDR2: SEHNR and FQNEAQ (reference sequence). The CDR3 runs 14 residues. CDR3 sequence reads: CASSLSRGNTEAFF. The CDR3 DNA reads as TGTGCCAGCAGCTTGTCACGGGGGAACACTGAAGCTTTCTTT.